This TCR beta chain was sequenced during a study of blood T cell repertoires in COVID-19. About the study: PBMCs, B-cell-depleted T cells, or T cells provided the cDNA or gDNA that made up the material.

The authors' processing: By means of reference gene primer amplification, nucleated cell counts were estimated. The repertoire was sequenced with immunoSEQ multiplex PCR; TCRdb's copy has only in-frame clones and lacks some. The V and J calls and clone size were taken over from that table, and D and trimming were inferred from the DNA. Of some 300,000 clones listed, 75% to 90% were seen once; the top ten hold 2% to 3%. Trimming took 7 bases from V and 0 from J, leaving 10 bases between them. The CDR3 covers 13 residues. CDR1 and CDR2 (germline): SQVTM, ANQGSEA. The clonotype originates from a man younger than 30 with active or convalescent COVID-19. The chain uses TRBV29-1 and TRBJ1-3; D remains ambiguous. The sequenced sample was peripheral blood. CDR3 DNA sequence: TGCAGCGGCAGCGGGTCCTCTGGAAACACCATATATTTT. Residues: CSGSGSSGNTIYF.